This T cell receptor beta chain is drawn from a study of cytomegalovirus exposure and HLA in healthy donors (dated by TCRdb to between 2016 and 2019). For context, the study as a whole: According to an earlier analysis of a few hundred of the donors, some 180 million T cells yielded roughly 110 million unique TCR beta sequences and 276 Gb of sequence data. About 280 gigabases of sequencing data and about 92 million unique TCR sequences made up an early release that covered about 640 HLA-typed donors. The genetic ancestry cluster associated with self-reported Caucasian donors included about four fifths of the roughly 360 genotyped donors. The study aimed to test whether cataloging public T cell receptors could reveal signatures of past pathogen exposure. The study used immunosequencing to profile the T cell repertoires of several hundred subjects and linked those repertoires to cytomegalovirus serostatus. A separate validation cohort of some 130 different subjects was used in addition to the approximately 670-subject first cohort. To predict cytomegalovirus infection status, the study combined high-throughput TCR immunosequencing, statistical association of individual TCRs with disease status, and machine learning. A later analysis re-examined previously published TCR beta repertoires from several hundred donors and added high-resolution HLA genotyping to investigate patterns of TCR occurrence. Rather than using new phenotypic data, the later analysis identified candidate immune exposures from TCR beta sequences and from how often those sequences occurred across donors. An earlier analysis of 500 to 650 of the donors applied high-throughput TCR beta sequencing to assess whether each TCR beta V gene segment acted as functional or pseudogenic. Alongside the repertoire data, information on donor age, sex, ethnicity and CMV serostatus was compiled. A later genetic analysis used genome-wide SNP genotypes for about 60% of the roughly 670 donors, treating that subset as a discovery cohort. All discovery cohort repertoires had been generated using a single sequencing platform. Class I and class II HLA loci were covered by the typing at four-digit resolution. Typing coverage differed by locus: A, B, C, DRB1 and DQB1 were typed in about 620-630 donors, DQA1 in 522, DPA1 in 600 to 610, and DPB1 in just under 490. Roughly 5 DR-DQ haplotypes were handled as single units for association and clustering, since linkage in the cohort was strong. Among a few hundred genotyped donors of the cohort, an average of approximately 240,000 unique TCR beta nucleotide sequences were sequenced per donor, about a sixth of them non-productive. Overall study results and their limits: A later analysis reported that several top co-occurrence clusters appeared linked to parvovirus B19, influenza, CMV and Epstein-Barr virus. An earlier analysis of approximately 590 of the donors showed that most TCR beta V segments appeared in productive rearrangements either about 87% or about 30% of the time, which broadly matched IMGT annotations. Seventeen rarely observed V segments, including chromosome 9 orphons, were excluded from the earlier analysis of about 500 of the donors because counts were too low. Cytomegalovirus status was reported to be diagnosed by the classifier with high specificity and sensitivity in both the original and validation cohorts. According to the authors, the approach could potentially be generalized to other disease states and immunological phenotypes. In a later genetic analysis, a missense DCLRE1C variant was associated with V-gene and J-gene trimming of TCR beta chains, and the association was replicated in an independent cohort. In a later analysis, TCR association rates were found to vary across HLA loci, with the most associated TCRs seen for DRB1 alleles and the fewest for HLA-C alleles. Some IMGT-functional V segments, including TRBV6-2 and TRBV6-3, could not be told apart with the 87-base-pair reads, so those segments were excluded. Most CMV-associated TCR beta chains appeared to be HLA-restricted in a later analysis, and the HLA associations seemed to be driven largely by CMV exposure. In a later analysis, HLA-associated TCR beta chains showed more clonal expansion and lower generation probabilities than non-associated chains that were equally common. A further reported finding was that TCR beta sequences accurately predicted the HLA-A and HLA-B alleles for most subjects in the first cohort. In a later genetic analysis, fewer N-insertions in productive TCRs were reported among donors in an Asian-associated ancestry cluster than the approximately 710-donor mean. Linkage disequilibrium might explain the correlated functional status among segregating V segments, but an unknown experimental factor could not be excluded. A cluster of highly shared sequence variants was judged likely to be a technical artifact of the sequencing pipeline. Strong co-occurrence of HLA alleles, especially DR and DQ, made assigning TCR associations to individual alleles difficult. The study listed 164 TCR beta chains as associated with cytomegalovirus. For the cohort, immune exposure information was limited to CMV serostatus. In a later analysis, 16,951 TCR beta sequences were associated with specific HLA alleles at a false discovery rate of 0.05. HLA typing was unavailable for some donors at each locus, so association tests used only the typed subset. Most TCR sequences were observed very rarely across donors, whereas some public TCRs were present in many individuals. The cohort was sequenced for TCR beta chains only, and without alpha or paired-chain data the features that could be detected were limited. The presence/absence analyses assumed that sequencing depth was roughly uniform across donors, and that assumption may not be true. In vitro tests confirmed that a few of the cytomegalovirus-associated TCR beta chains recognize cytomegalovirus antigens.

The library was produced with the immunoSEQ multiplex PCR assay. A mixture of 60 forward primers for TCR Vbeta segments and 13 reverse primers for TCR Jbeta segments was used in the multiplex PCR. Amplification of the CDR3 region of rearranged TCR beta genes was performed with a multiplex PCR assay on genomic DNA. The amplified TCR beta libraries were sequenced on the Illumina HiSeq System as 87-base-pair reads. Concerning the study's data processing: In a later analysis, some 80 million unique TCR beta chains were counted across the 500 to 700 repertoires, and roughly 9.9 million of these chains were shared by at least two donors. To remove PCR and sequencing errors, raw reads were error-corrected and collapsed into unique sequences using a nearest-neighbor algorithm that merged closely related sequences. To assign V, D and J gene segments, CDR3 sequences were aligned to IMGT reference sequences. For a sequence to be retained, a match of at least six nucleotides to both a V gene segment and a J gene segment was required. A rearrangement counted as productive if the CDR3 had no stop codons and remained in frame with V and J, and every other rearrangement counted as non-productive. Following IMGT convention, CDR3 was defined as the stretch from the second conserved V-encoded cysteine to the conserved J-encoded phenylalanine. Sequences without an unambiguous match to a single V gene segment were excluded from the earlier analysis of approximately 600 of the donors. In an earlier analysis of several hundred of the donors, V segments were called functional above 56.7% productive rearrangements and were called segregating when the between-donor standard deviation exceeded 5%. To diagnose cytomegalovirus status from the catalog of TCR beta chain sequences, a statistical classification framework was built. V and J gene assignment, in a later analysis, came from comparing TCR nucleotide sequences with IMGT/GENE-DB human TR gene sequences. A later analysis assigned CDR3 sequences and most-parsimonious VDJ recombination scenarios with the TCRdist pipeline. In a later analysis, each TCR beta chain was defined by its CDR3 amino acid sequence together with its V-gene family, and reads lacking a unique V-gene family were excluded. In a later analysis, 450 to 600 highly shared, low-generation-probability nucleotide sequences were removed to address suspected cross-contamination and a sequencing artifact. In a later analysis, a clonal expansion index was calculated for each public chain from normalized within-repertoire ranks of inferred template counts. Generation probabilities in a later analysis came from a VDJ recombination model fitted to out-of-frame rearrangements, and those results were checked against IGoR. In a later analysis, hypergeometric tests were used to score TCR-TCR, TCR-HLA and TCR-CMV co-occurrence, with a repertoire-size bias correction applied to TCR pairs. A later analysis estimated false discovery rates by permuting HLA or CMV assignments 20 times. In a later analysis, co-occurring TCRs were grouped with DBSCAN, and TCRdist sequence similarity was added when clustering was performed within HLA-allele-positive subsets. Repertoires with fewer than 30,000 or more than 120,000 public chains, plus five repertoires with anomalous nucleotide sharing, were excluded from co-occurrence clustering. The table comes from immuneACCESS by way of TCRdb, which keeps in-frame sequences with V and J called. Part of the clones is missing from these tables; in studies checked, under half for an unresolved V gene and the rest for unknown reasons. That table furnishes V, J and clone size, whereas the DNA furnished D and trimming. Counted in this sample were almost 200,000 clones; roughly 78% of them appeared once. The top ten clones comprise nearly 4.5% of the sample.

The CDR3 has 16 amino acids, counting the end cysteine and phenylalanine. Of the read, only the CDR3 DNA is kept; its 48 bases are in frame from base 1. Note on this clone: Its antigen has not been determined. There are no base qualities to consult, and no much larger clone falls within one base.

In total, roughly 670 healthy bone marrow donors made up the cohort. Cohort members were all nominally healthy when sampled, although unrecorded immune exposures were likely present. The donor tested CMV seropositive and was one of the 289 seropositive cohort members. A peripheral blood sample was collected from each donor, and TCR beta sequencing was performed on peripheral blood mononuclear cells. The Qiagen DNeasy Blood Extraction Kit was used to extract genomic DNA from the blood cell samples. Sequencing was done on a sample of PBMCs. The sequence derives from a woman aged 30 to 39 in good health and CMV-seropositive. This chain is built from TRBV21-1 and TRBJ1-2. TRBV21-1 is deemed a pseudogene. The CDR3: CASGGGPIASNYGYTF. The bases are TGTGCCAGCGGGGGGGGACCTATAGCCTCTAACTATGGCTACACCTTC.